This T cell receptor (beta chain) came from a study of cytomegalovirus exposure and HLA in healthy donors. The CDR3 loop spans 15 amino acids. In germline, CDR1 is MNHNS, CDR2 SASEGT. J gave up 2 bases and V 2 bases, and 6 bases lay outside the gene matches. A multiplex PCR was run with 60 Vbeta primers and 13 Jbeta primers. Assay used: immunoSEQ multiplex PCR; TCRdb lists only in-frame clones, some missing. This sample carries around 41,000 clones, roughly half of them seen once, and the ten largest clones take roughly 5.5%. This chain uses TRBV6-1 with TRBJ2-7, with 7 bases identical to TRBD2. The sequence derives from a man in his sixties in good health and CMV-seronegative. Material for sequencing was PBMCs. CDR3 in DNA: TGTGCCAGCAGTGAACTAAGCGGGAAACCCTACGAGCAGTACTTC. Translating it yields CASSELSGKPYEQYF.